Listed below are T cell receptor beta chains from one sample, sequenced in a study of stem cell transplantation in POMP-related autoinflammatory disease. The protocol was immunoSEQ multiplex PCR, while the TCRdb copy is restricted to in-frame clones and leaves out a portion. Of over 60,000 clones listed, about nine tenths are singletons. The sample was CD4+ T cells from PBMCs, taken after stem cell transplantation. Receptors were obtained from a human patient with POMP-related autoinflammation and immune dysregulation (PRAID). Certain T cells may be donor cells from the graft. CDR3s include the opening cysteine and the closing phenylalanine or tryptophan. A D gene is named only where the DNA matches it firmly. Expanded clones are given a class, and other clones once, few, many or no size at all.

TRBV6-5	TRBJ1-1	NA	once	CASTIYHLNTEAFF	TGTGCCAGCACCATCTACCACTTGAACACTGAAGCTTTCTTT
TRBV3-1/TRBV3-2	TRBJ1-5	TRBD1	few	CASRGQGQVVSNQPQHF	TGTGCCAGCAGGGGACAGGGACAAGTGGTTAGCAATCAGCCCCAGCATTTT
TRBV5-4	TRBJ2-7	NA	NA	CASSSQGPPYEQYF	TGTGCCAGCAGCTCCCAAGGACCCCCCTACGAGCAGTACTTC
TRBV30	TRBJ2-5	TRBD1	NA	CAWSVGGSQETQYF	TGTGCCTGGAGTGTAGGGGGCAGTCAAGAGACCCAGTACTTC
TRBV5-1	TRBJ2-2	TRBD2	NA	CASSPPSGSYTGELFF	TGCGCCAGCAGCCCCCCTAGCGGGAGTTACACCGGGGAGCTGTTTTTT
TRBV15	TRBJ2-3	TRBD1	NA	CATSRGLGQLTDTQYF	TGTGCCACCAGCAGAGGATTGGGACAGCTTACAGATACGCAGTATTTT
TRBV18	TRBJ1-4	NA	once	CASSRGQMATNEKLFF	TGTGCCAGCTCACGGGGGCAGATGGCAACTAATGAAAAACTGTTTTTT
TRBV9	TRBJ2-1	NA	once	CASSTLMGEQFF	TGTGCCAGCAGCACGTTAATGGGTGAGCAGTTCTTC
TRBV6-5	TRBJ2-1	NA	NA	CATRLGSYNEQFF	TGTGCCACGAGACTAGGGTCCTACAATGAGCAGTTCTTC
TRBV27	TRBJ1-3	NA	NA	CASSSFSGNTIYF	TGTGCCAGCAGTTCATTCTCTGGAAACACCATATATTTT
TRBV28	TRBJ2-5	NA	NA	CASSLQGHQETQYF	TGTGCCAGCAGTTTACAGGGGCACCAAGAGACCCAGTACTTC